Reported below is one T cell receptor beta chain. Its antigen is unidentified. With 1 base clipped from V and 3 bases from J, the junction kept 0 bases outside the gene matches. CDR1 KGHSH and CDR2 LQKENI come from the germline V gene. The CDR3 length is 15 residues. This entry belongs to a study of graft-versus-host responses after intestinal transplantation. The repertoire was sequenced with immunoSEQ multiplex PCR; TCRdb's copy has only in-frame clones and lacks some. Here the sample spans roughly 97,000 clones, 90% to 95% being singletons. V is TRBV18 and J is TRBJ2-2; 9 bases agree with TRBD2. The specimen comprised unstimulated CD4+ T cells sorted from spleen or lymph node cells, sampled before transplant. The clonotype was recovered from a human donor who was the organ donor for an intestinal transplant. CDR3 sequence reads: CASSPLAGDTGELFF. DNA of the CDR3: TGTGCCAGCTCACCACTAGCGGGGGACACCGGGGAGCTGTTTTTT. The full variable domain, rest sourced from reference TRBV18 and TRBJ2-2, is NAGVMQNPRHLVRRRGQEARLRCSPMKGHSHVYWYRQLPEEGLKFMVYLQKENIIDESGMPKERFSAEFPKEGPSILRIQQVVRGDSAAYFCASSPLAGDTGELFFGEGSRLTVL.